This TCR beta chain was identified during a study of cytomegalovirus exposure and HLA in healthy donors. Whole-study findings and limits: Reports described diagnosis of cytomegalovirus status by the classifier as highly specific and sensitive. Altogether, 160 or so TCR beta chains were recorded as cytomegalovirus-associated.

The assay was immunoSEQ multiplex PCR, and TCRdb's table has in-frame clones only and misses some. The sample carries 67,000 or so clones, around 95% recorded once. The donors were part of the validation cohort of roughly 110 subjects. That cohort was separate from the first cohort, which comprised under 750 subjects. Of note for this clone: As yet, its antigen is unknown.

The CDR3 consists of 16 residues. Germline V CDR1 and CDR2: SGHNT, YYREEE (reference sequence). Trimming at V came to 0 bases and at J to 5 bases, leaving 3 bases not matched to a gene. Specimen: PBMCs. The sequence derives from a man younger than 35 in good health and CMV-seropositive. The chain recombines TRBV5-4 with TRBJ2-5, with TRBD2 matching over 14 bases. CDR3: CASSLGTSGGRETQYF. The DNA of the CDR3 is TGTGCCAGCAGCTTGGGGACTAGCGGGGGGCGTGAGACCCAGTACTTC.